A single sample is the source of the 22 T cell receptor beta chains below, sequenced in a study of T cells after yellow fever vaccination. One entry per CDR3 protein, called by TCRdb with MiXCR from the 5' RACE reads. The sample yields under 500,000 distinct CDR3 sequences, around 19% seen once. This specimen was PBMCs, taken before the yellow fever booster vaccination. Receptors were obtained from a man younger than 30 who received the YFV17D yellow fever vaccine.

This clonotype was recorded a few times. The rearrangement links TRBV10-3 to TRBJ2-7; D is perhaps TRBD1 or TRBD2 (5 bases each). V lost 10 bases, J lost 0 bases, and 13 bases lay in between. Germline V gene data show CDR1 as ENHRY and CDR2 as SYGVKD. CDR3 length: 13 amino acids. CDR3: CATLGENSYEQYF. CDR3 DNA: TGTGCCACCCTAGGGGAGAACTCCTACGAGCAGTACTTC.

The V gene is TRBV24-1, the J gene TRBJ1-5; no definite D call. This CDR3 has 14 amino acids. Between the trimmed V and J ends, which lost 6 bases and 0 bases, there was a span of 8 bases. Germline CDR1 is KGHDR and CDR2 is SFDVKD. This CDR3 reads CATSNQDSNQPQHF. DNA of the CDR3: TGTGCCACCAGTAACCAGGATAGCAATCAGCCCCAGCATTTT.

This clonotype has more than one count but fewer than ten. CDR3 residues: CASSVTSGGTETQYF. CDR3 nucleotides: TGTGCCAGCAGCGTGACTAGCGGGGGAACAGAGACCCAGTACTTC. The J gene is TRBJ2-5, the V gene TRBV7-6, with 12 positions matching TRBD2. CDR1 and CDR2 from the germline V gene are SGHVS and FNYEAQ. The CDR3 is made up of 15 amino acids. The trim removed 5 bases at V and 4 bases at J, leaving 5 bases unmatched.

This chain joins TRBV5-6 and TRBJ2-1, with 7 bases lining up with TRBD2. Germline V gene data show CDR1 as SGHDT and CDR2 as YYEEEE. The CDR3 extends over 14 amino acids. The ends lost 4 bases at V and 7 bases at J; junction bases unmatched: 8. In nucleotides, the CDR3 is TGTGCCAGCAGCGTTGGACTAGTCGCTAATGAGCAGTTCTTC. This translates into CASSVGLVANEQFF.

Only a few counts were recorded for this clonotype. The genes are TRBV5-6 and TRBJ2-5, with D possibly called TRBD1 or TRBD2 (5 bases each). V lost 5 bases to trimming and J lost 5 bases, with 19 bases between them. The length of the CDR3 is 15 residues. The germline V gene has CDR1 SGHDT and CDR2 YYEEEE. CDR3 protein: CASRPVGASEETQYF. For the CDR3, the DNA is TGTGCCAGCAGACCTGTCGGGGCGTCGGAGGAGACCCAGTACTTC.

In its sample, this clonotype was seen a few times. J is TRBJ2-7 and V is TRBV5-1; possibly TRBD2 for D (5 bases). The V gene lost 3 bases and the J gene lost 2 bases, with 18 bases spanning the gap. Germline-derived CDR1 and CDR2 are SGHRS and YFSETQ. The length of the CDR3 is 16 residues. The CDR3 DNA reads as TGCGCCAGCAGCTCCCGGGGAGTGCAGGTCCCCTACGAGCAGTACTTC. This gives the protein CASSSRGVQVPYEQYF.

This clonotype turned up a few times. The chain has TRBV7-9 and TRBJ2-1; 8 positions match TRBD1. Per the germline V gene, CDR1 is SEHNR and CDR2 is FQNEAQ (reference sequence). The CDR3 totals 15 residues. After removal of 6 bases from V and 1 base from J, the junction contained 5 bases not matched to a gene. DNA of the CDR3: TGTGCCAGCAGGCCACAGGGGGAATCCTACAATGAGCAGTTCTTC. This translates into CASRPQGESYNEQFF.

The genes are TRBV6-6 and TRBJ2-7; 9 bases are shared with TRBD1. The trim removed 6 bases at V and 2 bases at J, leaving 26 bases unmatched. This CDR3 spans 21 amino acids. Germline CDR1 is MNHNY and CDR2 is SVGAGI (reference sequence). This CDR3 reads CASRKMFRDREERGSPYEQYF. As DNA, the CDR3 is TGTGCCAGCAGAAAAATGTTCCGGGACAGGGAAGAGCGGGGCTCTCCCTACGAGCAGTACTTC.

There are a few counts of this clonotype. The chain carries TRBV29-1 and TRBJ2-3; D call uncertain. The germline gives CDR1 SQVTM, CDR2 ANQGSEA. V gave up 0 bases and J gave up 5 bases, with 6 bases separating them. The CDR3 length is 12 residues. This chain's CDR3 is CSVEESGDTQYF. The CDR3 bases are TGCAGCGTTGAAGAGTCCGGAGATACGCAGTATTTT.

There are a few counts of this clonotype. This chain links TRBV7-8 with TRBJ2-1; D unresolved. Germline V gives CDR1 SGHVS, CDR2 FQNEAQ. V was shortened by 1 base and J by 8 bases, with 9 bases between the two germline ends. The CDR3 covers 13 residues. The CDR3 reads CASSLVDGDEQFF. In nucleotides, the CDR3 is TGTGCCAGCAGCTTAGTGGATGGCGATGAGCAGTTCTTC.

This chain links TRBV10-3 with TRBJ2-6; D remains ambiguous. The CDR3 is 13 residues long. CDR1 is ENHRY, CDR2 SYGVKD, per germline. Trimming shortened V by 6 bases and J by 4 bases, and 7 bases separated the two germline ends. CDR3 in amino acids: CAISPFGANVLTF. The CDR3 bases are TGTGCCATCAGCCCCTTCGGGGCCAACGTCCTGACTTTC.

V and J are TRBV7-9 and TRBJ2-2; a weak D match, TRBD1 (5 bases). Germline CDR1 SEHNR, CDR2 FQNEAQ (reference sequence). The CDR3 has 16 residues. V was pared by 1 base and J by 4 bases, with 13 bases between. The CDR3: CASSLGPTAGTGELFF. As DNA, the CDR3 is TGTGCCAGCAGCTTAGGCCCGACAGCCGGCACCGGGGAGCTGTTTTTT.

This clonotype occurred many times. V and J are TRBV6-5 and TRBJ1-2; 8 nucleotides match TRBD1. Germline-derived CDR1 and CDR2 are MNHEY and SVGAGI. Germline trimming cut 0 bases from V and 5 bases from J; bases unmatched to any gene: 5. CDR3 length: 15 amino acids. CDR3 amino acids: CASSYSAQGAYGYTF. CDR3 in DNA: TGTGCCAGCAGTTACTCCGCGCAGGGGGCGTATGGCTACACCTTC.

This chain links TRBV5-6 with TRBJ2-7; TRBD2 agrees at 11 bases. V lost 3 bases, J lost 6 bases, and 2 bases stayed unmatched. The germline V gene has CDR1 SGHDT and CDR2 YYEEEE. CDR3 length: 13 residues. As DNA, the CDR3 is TGTGCCAGCAGCTCAACTAGCGGGGGCGAGCAGTACGTC. Protein: CASSSTSGGEQYV.

This clonotype was counted between two and nine times. This chain connects TRBV6-5 to TRBJ1-1, with TRBD1 identical over 9 bases. The germline gives CDR1 MNHEY, CDR2 SVGAGI. The CDR3 is 14 residues long. V shed 0 bases, J shed 11 bases, and the junction held 7 bases outside the gene matches. The CDR3 loop reads CASSYSPGTGLAFF. The CDR3 DNA follows: TGTGCCAGCAGTTACTCTCCCGGGACAGGGCTCGCTTTCTTT.

The rearrangement links TRBV3-1 to TRBJ2-5; D not certain. This CDR3 is 14 amino acids long. The germline CDR1 and CDR2 sequences are LGHDT and YNNKEL (reference sequence). Trimming removed 5 bases from V and 0 bases from J, with 10 bases in between. CDR3 bases: TGTGCCAGCAGCAGACACCAGTACCAAGAGACCCAGTACTTC. It translates to CASSRHQYQETQYF.

V is TRBV2 and J is TRBJ1-5, with D perhaps TRBD1 (5 bases). This CDR3 spans 15 amino acids. Germline V CDR1 and CDR2: SNHLY, FYNNEI. The V end was cut by 6 bases, the J end by 1 base, with 13 bases between. Here the CDR3 reads CASRTSEGSNQPQHF. The CDR3 coding sequence is TGTGCCAGCAGAACCTCGGAGGGGAGCAATCAGCCCCAGCATTTT.

This clonotype was seen only a few times. V is TRBV29-1 and J is TRBJ2-1; possible D gene TRBD1, 6 bases. The CDR3 runs 13 residues. Per germline, CDR1 SQVTM and CDR2 ANQGSEA. Trimming took 1 base from V and 2 from J, leaving 6 bases between them. Written as DNA, the CDR3 is TGCAGCGTTGAAGGGACAGCCTACAATGAGCAGTTCTTC. This translates into CSVEGTAYNEQFF.

In its sample, this clonotype was seen a few times. V is TRBV2 and J is TRBJ1-1; D remains ambiguous. The V end lost 7 bases, the J end lost 2 bases, and 11 bases lay between the germline ends. The germline V gene encodes CDR1 SNHLY and CDR2 FYNNEI. This CDR3 is 13 amino acids long. CDR3 in amino acids: CASTPAPNTEAFF. CDR3 nucleotides: TGTGCCAGCACCCCGGCCCCTAACACTGAAGCTTTCTTT. Full variable domain (remainder filled in from reference TRBV2 and TRBJ1-1): EPEVTQTPSHQVTQMGQEVILRCVPISNHLYFYWYRQILGQKVEFLVSFYNNEISEKSEIFDDQFSVERPDGSNFTLKIRSTKLEDSAMYFCASTPAPNTEAFFGQGTRLTVV.

The chain joins TRBV4-1 to TRBJ2-3, with D uncertain. Germline CDR1 MGHRA, CDR2 YSYEKL. Trimming shortened V by 2 bases and J by 1 base, and 7 bases separated the two germline ends. The CDR3 sequence is 14 residues long. In nucleotides, the CDR3 is TGCGCCAGCAGCCAATCTAGTCGCACAGATACGCAGTATTTT. Protein sequence: CASSQSSRTDTQYF.

This clonotype was observed a handful of times. The V and J genes are TRBV4-2 and TRBJ1-5, with TRBD1 matching 9 bases. The length of the CDR3 is 16 residues. The germline V gene has CDR1 LGHNA and CDR2 YNFKEQ. Trimming at V came to 4 bases and at J to 4 bases, leaving 8 bases not matched to a gene. The CDR3 sequence is CASSPTRGQGNQPQHF. CDR3 bases: TGTGCCAGCAGCCCGACCAGGGGACAGGGTAATCAGCCCCAGCATTTT.

J is TRBJ1-4 and V is TRBV15; 9 positions match TRBD1. CDR3 length: 14 residues. J was trimmed by 10 bases and V by 3 bases; bases with no gene match: 6. Germline-derived CDR1 and CDR2 are LNHNV and YYDKDF (reference sequence). The CDR3 coding sequence is TGTGCCACCAGCAGCGACAGGGGGATAGGAAAACTGTTTTTT. Its translation is CATSSDRGIGKLFF.